This T cell receptor (beta chain) was captured in a study of shared clonotypes between healthy human individuals. CDR1 is SGDLS and CDR2 is YYNGEE in the germline V gene. CDR3 size: 15 residues. V dropped 4 bases and J dropped 8 bases, with 21 bases sitting between them. CD8 cells regarded as naive lacked CD45RO, were positively chosen for CCR7, and omitted terminally differentiated effector memory CD45RA+ cells. Original handling: ImmunoSEQ supplied junction-only sequences lacking quality scores, so filtering was different. The data were produced by immunoSEQ multiplex PCR, yet TCRdb's version contains in-frame clones alone and is incomplete. V and J calls plus clone size are reproduced from that table; the DNA served to infer D and trimming. The data show under 1 million clones, 92% seen once. Of note for this clone: Its antigen is undetermined.

General observations from the study: Non-shared clonotypes displayed generation probabilities falling below those of clonotypes present in all four donors.

The sequence derives from a man aged 25-45 years in good health. The gene calls are TRBV9 and TRBJ1-1, with unresolved D. Specimen: naive CD8+ T cells sorted from blood. The CDR3 sequence is CASSPHVDRRQEAFF. The CDR3, as DNA: TGTGCCAGCAGCCCTCACGTGGACCGGCGCCAGGAAGCTTTCTTT.